Listed here are 28 T cell receptor beta chains from one sample, sequenced in a study of CD8+CD57+ T cells in acquired aplastic anemia. Investigators profiled TCR beta VDJ and CDR3 from genomic DNA template. TCRdb re-analysed the reads in MiXCR, keeping a single row per CDR3 protein. Of some 220,000 distinct CDR3 sequences in the sample, 34% were seen once. Sample: sorted CD4+, CD8+, or CD8+CD57+ T cells (not recorded which) from PBMCs. The receptors shown here come from a human donor in good health, serving as a control.

In this sample, this clonotype turned up many times. V usage is TRBV6-1 and J usage is TRBJ2-7; TRBD1 matches 7 bases. This CDR3 is built from 14 residues. The V and J ends lost 7 bases and 4 bases, in that order; junction bases with no gene match: 10. From germline, CDR1 is MNHNS and CDR2 SASEGT. This CDR3 is CASTERQGLYEQYF. DNA of the CDR3: TGTGCCAGCACTGAGAGACAGGGCCTGTACGAGCAGTACTTC.

The sample holds a few counts of this clonotype. The chain uses TRBV5-4 and TRBJ1-2; TRBD1 agrees at 9 bases. Germline CDR1 SGHNT, CDR2 YYREEE (reference sequence). Unmatched junction bases numbered 11, after V lost 4 bases and J lost 4 bases. The CDR3 is 16 amino acids. CDR3 sequence: CASSVRGQGVSYGYTF. In DNA, the CDR3 is TGTGCCAGCAGCGTCAGGGGACAGGGTGTCAGCTATGGCTACACCTTC.

A single count supports this clonotype. This chain connects TRBV20-1 to TRBJ2-7; 15 bases fit TRBD2. The V and J ends lost 6 bases and 7 bases, in that order; junction bases with no gene match: 7. There are 14 residues in the CDR3. CDR1 is DFQATT, CDR2 SNEGSKA, per germline (reference sequence). CDR3 loop: CSAWTSGGAREQYF. The DNA for the CDR3 is TGCAGTGCCTGGACTAGCGGGGGGGCAAGGGAGCAGTACTTC.

This clonotype was counted ten times or more. This sequence joins TRBV2 and TRBJ1-1; 7 positions agree with TRBD1. Germline-derived CDR1 and CDR2 are SNHLY and FYNNEI. Trimming took 7 bases from V and 6 from J; bases not matched to a gene: 11. The CDR3 spans 14 residues. CDR3 sequence reads: CASKGQGGGSEAFF. The CDR3 nucleotides are TGTGCCAGCAAGGGTCAGGGGGGAGGATCTGAAGCTTTCTTT.

This clonotype appeared many times. The gene calls are TRBV7-9 and TRBJ2-7; 7 bases fit TRBD1. The J segment lost 2 bases and the V segment lost 1 base, leaving 8 bases of the junction unmatched. Germline V lookup: CDR1 SEHNR, CDR2 FQNEAQ (reference sequence). The CDR3 loop spans 16 amino acids. CDR3 coding DNA: TGTGCCAGCAGCTTAGAGACAGGGTACCATGCCTACGAGCAGTACTTC. It codes for CASSLETGYHAYEQYF.

The V and J genes are TRBV10-3 and TRBJ2-7; the match to TRBD2 covers 8 bases. Germline CDR1 is ENHRY and CDR2 is SYGVKD. The CDR3 consists of 14 residues. The trim removed 3 bases at V and 5 bases at J, leaving 6 bases unmatched. The CDR3 is CAISDLAGVHEQYF. DNA of the CDR3: TGTGCCATCAGTGATCTAGCGGGTGTTCACGAGCAGTACTTC.

V is TRBV6-1 and J is TRBJ1-1; 8 bases are shared with TRBD1. This CDR3 comprises 16 residues. The junction had 14 bases not matched to a gene; V was cut back by 5 bases and J by 6 bases. Germline assignment: CDR1 MNHNS and CDR2 SASEGT. The CDR3 DNA follows: TGTGCCAGCAGTACCCACAGGGGGGGGATTGTCGCTGAAGCTTTCTTT. Protein: CASSTHRGGIVAEAFF.

At least ten counts were recorded for this clonotype. The J gene is TRBJ2-3, the V gene TRBV2, with D possibly being TRBD1 (5 bases). Germline loops: CDR1 SNHLY, CDR2 FYNNEI. The V end lost 4 bases, the J end lost 6 bases, and 14 bases lay between the germline ends. The CDR3 sequence is 14 residues long. The CDR3 DNA is TGTGCCAGCAGTGCCACAGGAACCGGGGATACGCAGTATTTT. Residues: CASSATGTGDTQYF. Supplemented by reference TRBV2 and TRBJ2-3, the full variable domain reads EPEVTQTPSHQVTQMGQEVILRCVPISNHLYFYWYRQILGQKVEFLVSFYNNEISEKSEIFDDQFSVERPDGSNFTLKIRSTKLEDSAMYFCASSATGTGDTQYFGPGTRLTVL.

This clonotype came up a few times. The chain is built from TRBV14 and TRBJ1-6; D remains ambiguous. Trimming removed 4 bases at V and 10 bases at J, with 14 bases between. The CDR3 has 14 amino acids. Germline V gene sequence: CDR1 SGHDN, CDR2 FVKESK. This chain's CDR3 is CASSRDYSGSPLHF. The DNA for the CDR3 is TGTGCCAGCAGCCGAGATTATTCCGGGTCACCCCTCCACTTT. Supplemented by reference TRBV14 and TRBJ1-6, the full variable domain reads EAGVTQFPSHSVIEKGQTVTLRCDPISGHDNLYWYRRVMGKEIKFLLHFVKESKQDESGMPNNRFLAERTGGTYSTLKVQPAELEDSGVYFCASSRDYSGSPLHFGNGTRLTVT.

J is TRBJ2-6 and V is TRBV9; D gene unclear. Looked up from germline, CDR1 is SGDLS and CDR2 is YYNGEE. V lost 0 bases and J 4 bases, leaving 8 bases between the germline ends. This CDR3 comprises 15 residues. CDR3 loop: CASSVGASGANVLTF. The CDR3 nucleotides read TGTGCCAGCAGCGTAGGAGCCTCCGGGGCCAACGTCCTGACTTTC.

The table lists this clonotype with many counts. The V gene is TRBV9, the J gene TRBJ1-6; D possibly corresponds to TRBD1 (6 bases). The CDR3 extends over 15 amino acids. Per the germline V gene, CDR1 is SGDLS and CDR2 is YYNGEE. The V and J ends lost 1 base and 5 bases respectively, with 10 bases between them. Written as DNA, the CDR3 is TGTGCCAGCAGCGTAACGGCAGGGGATAATTCACCCCTCCACTTT. Its translation is CASSVTAGDNSPLHF.

This clonotype was recorded many times. This chain links TRBV9 with TRBJ2-5, with 7 bases fitting TRBD1. The V segment lost 1 base and the J segment 3 bases; nucleotides outside the gene matches: 6. Germline CDR1 SGDLS, CDR2 YYNGEE. The CDR3 is made up of 15 amino acids. CDR3 DNA sequence: TGTGCCAGCAGCGTACTTGGGACAGATGAAGAGACCCAGTACTTC. Translating gives CASSVLGTDEETQYF.

Concerning this clonotype: A much larger clone is a single base away; this may be a read error. CDR3: CASSRTGAAEAFF. The DNA for the CDR3 is TGTGCCAGCAGCCGGACAGGGGCGGCTGAAGCTTTCTTT. This chain uses TRBV12-3 or TRBV12-4 with TRBJ1-1, with 9 bases lining up with TRBD1. V was pared by 6 bases and J by 6 bases, with 5 bases of the junction left unmatched. The CDR3 consists of 13 residues.

As regards this clonotype: A junction end diverges from the germline sequence, so it may reflect a read error. CDR3 region: CASSKNLAGQETQYF. The DNA for the CDR3 is TGTGCCAGCAGTAAAAATTTGGCAGGTCAAGAGACCCAGTACTTC. The chain employs TRBV10-3 and TRBJ2-5; D call uncertain. This CDR3 is 15 amino acids long. CDR1 and CDR2 from the germline V gene are ENHRY and SYGVKD.

CDR3 region: CASSLRGLGETSTDTQYF. The CDR3 DNA follows: TGCGCCAGCAGCTTGAGGGGTCTCGGGGAGACTAGCACAGATACGCAGTATTTT. This chain connects TRBV5-1 to TRBJ2-3; tentatively, D is TRBD1 or TRBD2 (5 bases each). Trimming stripped 1 base from V and 0 bases from J, with 18 bases between. Germline lookup yields CDR1 SGHRS and CDR2 YFSETQ. The CDR3 loop spans 18 amino acids.

A note on this clonotype: A much larger clone differs from this one at a single base, so this may be a read error. The V call is TRBV11-3, the J call TRBJ2-7, with D possibly being TRBD2 (6 bases). The CDR3 sequence is 15 residues long. Germline V gives CDR1 SGHNT, CDR2 YENEEA. CDR3 region: CASGLEGGTSYEQYF. Written as DNA, the CDR3 is TGTGCCAGCGGCTTAGAAGGCGGGACCTCCTACGAGCAGTACTTC.

The chain couples TRBV12-3 or TRBV12-4 to TRBJ2-1, with 9 bases that match TRBD1. V shed 5 bases and J 7 bases; nucleotides not matched to a gene: 15. The CDR3 is 17 amino acids. This CDR3 reads CASSPELGGTGINEQFF. In DNA, the CDR3 is TGTGCCAGCAGTCCCGAGCTCGGTGGGACAGGGATAAATGAGCAGTTCTTC.

This rearrangement joins TRBV19 to TRBJ1-5; no firm D call. V was pared by 3 bases and J by 10 bases, with 19 bases between. Germline CDR1 and CDR2: LNHDA and SQIVND (reference sequence). The CDR3 has 15 amino acids. CDR3 nucleotides: TGTGCCAGTAGTATGGGCGGAGGTTATGATCGTCCCCAGCATTTT. It translates to CASSMGGGYDRPQHF.

In this sample, this clonotype turned up a few times. The V call is TRBV5-1, the J call TRBJ2-5; tentatively, D is TRBD1 or TRBD2 (5 bases each). Trimming left V 3 bases short and J 5 bases short, with 11 bases between. This CDR3 has 13 residues. CDR1 is SGHRS and CDR2 is YFSETQ in the germline V gene. The CDR3 loop reads CASSWDGTETQYF. DNA of the CDR3: TGCGCCAGCAGCTGGGACGGGACGGAGACCCAGTACTTC.

This clonotype was counted between two and nine times. This sequence joins TRBV20-1 and TRBJ2-1, with 12 bases fitting TRBD2. The CDR3 is 15 amino acids. Germline V gene lookup returns CDR1 DFQATT and CDR2 SNEGSKA (reference sequence). Trimming cost V 0 bases and J 8 bases; bases outside gene matches: 5. The CDR3 region is CSARDASGGADEQFF. DNA of the CDR3: TGCAGTGCTAGAGATGCTAGCGGGGGGGCCGATGAGCAGTTCTTC.

This clonotype was detected ten times or more. The chain joins TRBV11-2 to TRBJ2-5, with 16 bases that match TRBD2. Trimming took 4 bases from V and 4 from J; bases not matched to a gene: 6. Germline values: CDR1 SGHAT, CDR2 FQNNGV. The CDR3 extends over 17 amino acids. CDR3 residues: CASSSGLAGGLRETQYF. CDR3 bases: TGTGCCAGCAGCTCGGGACTAGCGGGGGGGCTCAGAGAGACCCAGTACTTC. Full variable domain (remainder filled in from reference TRBV11-2 and TRBJ2-5): EAGVAQSPRYKIIEKRQSVAFWCNPISGHATLYWYQQILGQGPKLLIQFQNNGVVDDSQLPKDRFSAERLKGVDSTLKIQPAKLEDSAVYLCASSSGLAGGLRETQYFGPGTRLLVL.

The V call is TRBV10-3, the J call TRBJ2-7; 13 nucleotides agree with TRBD2. V shed 6 bases and J 11 bases; nucleotides not matched to a gene: 7. CDR3 length equals 13 residues. From germline, CDR1 is ENHRY and CDR2 SYGVKD. The CDR3: CAIRPGLAGSEYF. In DNA form, the CDR3 reads TGTGCCATCAGGCCGGGACTAGCGGGATCAGAGTACTTC.

This clonotype has at least ten counts. The V and J genes are TRBV2 and TRBJ1-5; D not resolved. This CDR3 is 13 amino acids long. The V gene's germline CDR1 is SNHLY and CDR2 FYNNEI. Trimming pared 5 bases from V and 5 bases from J, leaving 10 bases between. CDR3 sequence reads: CASSYGRDQPQHF. DNA of the CDR3: TGTGCCAGCAGTTATGGACGAGATCAGCCCCAGCATTTT.

The sample holds many counts of this clonotype. V usage is TRBV11-1 and J usage is TRBJ2-7; possible D gene TRBD2, 6 bases. Germline V gene lookup returns CDR1 SGHAT and CDR2 FQDESV (reference sequence). The CDR3 has 15 residues. V shed 5 bases and J shed 3 bases, with 17 bases lying between them. This chain's CDR3 is CASSPLGGEVYEQYF. As DNA, the CDR3 is TGTGCCAGCAGCCCCCTGGGTGGGGAGGTCTACGAGCAGTACTTC.

This clonotype has more than one count but fewer than ten. An end of the junction does not agree with germline; a read error may underlie this. The chain carries TRBV10-3 and TRBJ2-3; a possible D gene is TRBD1 (6 bases). Germline V CDR1 and CDR2: ENHRY, SYGVKD. This CDR3 is 13 amino acids long. DNA for the CDR3: TGTGCCAGCAGTGAAAGAGGGGGAGATACGCAGTATTTT. Amino acid sequence: CASSERGGDTQYF.

The table lists this clonotype with many counts. The genes are TRBV4-2 and TRBJ2-7; D may be TRBD2 (6 bases). The CDR3 spans 15 residues. V gave up 1 base and J gave up 5 bases, with 15 bases separating them. The germline gives CDR1 LGHNA, CDR2 YNFKEQ. CDR3: CASSQVSSEKHEQYF. The CDR3, as DNA: TGTGCCAGCAGCCAAGTGTCTAGCGAGAAACACGAGCAGTACTTC.

This clonotype has ten or more counts. The rearrangement joins TRBV20-1 to TRBJ1-2; TRBD1 is a possible D gene (6 bases). CDR1 is DFQATT, CDR2 SNEGSKA, per germline (reference sequence). The CDR3 totals 14 residues. V lost 1 base and J lost 6, with 15 bases in between. CDR3 nucleotide sequence: TGCAGTGCTAGAGTGTTGACAGGCGGTGATGGCTACACCTTC. Protein sequence: CSARVLTGGDGYTF.

The chain recombines TRBV25-1 with TRBJ2-7; 8 bases map to TRBD1. CDR3 size: 11 residues. J was trimmed by 12 bases and V by 6 bases; bases with no gene match: 7. Germline V lookup: CDR1 MGHDK, CDR2 SYGVNS. The CDR3 DNA is TGTGCCAGCAGCACCGGGACAGGCTGGTACTTC. Translation gives CASSTGTGWYF.